This T cell receptor (beta chain) was retrieved from a study of blood T cell repertoires in COVID-19. Here immunoSEQ multiplex PCR was the method, and the copy in TCRdb shows in-frame clones only, minus some. Among 60,000 to 70,000 clones listed, roughly four fifths were seen once. What was sequenced was peripheral blood. The sequence derives from an elderly woman with acute or convalescent COVID-19.

CDR3 loop: CASSQDRGLDEQYF. The CDR3, as DNA: TGTGCCAGCAGCCAGGACAGGGGGCTGGACGAGCAGTACTTC. The rearrangement joins TRBV6-2 or TRBV6-3 to TRBJ2-7; TRBD1 matches at 11 bases. V dropped 6 bases and J dropped 5; count of bases not matched to a gene: 6. CDR1 is MNHEY, CDR2 SVGEGT, per germline. The CDR3 is made up of 14 amino acids.